These 27 T cell receptor beta chains were sequenced from one sample in a study of sequential checkpoint blockade in melanoma. This table comes from immunoSEQ multiplex PCR, and its TCRdb copy is limited to in-frame clones, with some not included. The sample consists of about 37,000 clones, roughly 32% of them appearing once. The sample's treatment: randomized to nivolumab then ipilimumab (arm A) or the reverse (arm B). Sequencing was performed on tumor tissue (inferred from file names), taken from a patient given nivolumab and ipilimumab in sequence. These receptors originate from a human donor with melanoma.

This clone was counted many times. CDR3 sequence reads: CASSVGQGVAGELFF. The CDR3 DNA reads as TGTGCCAGCAGCGTGGGACAGGGGGTCGCCGGGGAGCTGTTTTTT. This sequence joins TRBV9 and TRBJ2-2; 11 bases align to TRBD1. The CDR3 sequence is 15 residues long. Germline loops: CDR1 SGDLS, CDR2 YYNGEE. V shed 2 bases, J shed 6 bases, and the junction held 3 bases outside the gene matches.

This clone was detected only a few times. The genes are TRBV19 and TRBJ1-1; weak D call: TRBD1 (5 bases). The germline gives CDR1 LNHDA, CDR2 SQIVND (reference sequence). This CDR3 has 12 amino acids. V was pared by 8 bases and J by 4 bases, with 11 bases between. DNA of the CDR3: TGTGCCAGTGAGAGGGACGGCACTGAAGCTTTCTTT. It encodes CASERDGTEAFF.

The genes are TRBV18 and TRBJ2-3; 12 bases are a match to TRBD2. This CDR3 comprises 16 residues. Germline CDR1 and CDR2: KGHSH and LQKENI. The V segment lost 3 bases and the J segment 6 bases; nucleotides outside the gene matches: 7. The chain's CDR3 is CASSPWTSGNMDTQYF. CDR3 nucleotide sequence: TGTGCCAGCTCACCCTGGACTAGCGGGAACATGGATACGCAGTATTTT.

This rearrangement joins TRBV11-3 to TRBJ2-3; 15 bases are a match to TRBD2. This CDR3 contains 15 residues. The J segment lost 7 bases and the V segment lost 5 bases, leaving 4 bases of the junction unmatched. CDR1 and CDR2 (germline): SGHNT, YENEEA. The CDR3 loop is CASSTGLAGGNTQYF. CDR3 DNA sequence: TGTGCCAGCAGCACCGGACTAGCGGGGGGGAATACGCAGTATTTT.

The chain joins TRBV19 to TRBJ2-3, with no clear D. Germline V gene sequence: CDR1 LNHDA, CDR2 SQIVND (reference sequence). Trimming removed 5 bases at V and 6 bases at J, with 6 bases between. The CDR3 spans 11 residues. CDR3 protein: CASSWADTQYF. In DNA form, the CDR3 reads TGTGCCAGTAGTTGGGCGGATACGCAGTATTTT.

V usage is TRBV5-1 and J usage is TRBJ1-1, with D perhaps matching TRBD1 (5 bases). Trimming took off 0 bases at V and 5 bases at J, with 11 bases between the two ends. Germline V lookup: CDR1 SGHRS, CDR2 YFSETQ. CDR3 length equals 14 residues. DNA of the CDR3: TGCGCCAGCAGCTTGGCGGCAGGGTCTACTGAAGCTTTCTTT. Translated, it gives CASSLAAGSTEAFF.

The chain carries TRBV7-2 and TRBJ1-4, with D unresolved. This CDR3 contains 13 residues. Germline V CDR1 and CDR2: SGHTA, FQGNSA. V dropped 0 bases and J dropped 9 bases, with 8 bases sitting between them. In DNA form, the CDR3 reads TGTGCCAGCAGCTTAGCGGGAACTCAAAAACTGTTTTTT. Amino acids: CASSLAGTQKLFF.

This clone was picked up a small number of times. V is TRBV6-8 and J is TRBJ1-5, with no clear D. The germline gives CDR1 MNHGY, CDR2 SAAAGT. Trimming cost V 4 bases and J 9 bases, with 13 bases left between them. The CDR3 runs 13 residues. The CDR3 loop is CASSFSDGLPQHF. The CDR3 bases are TGTGCCAGCAGTTTCTCGGACGGATTGCCCCAGCATTTT.

A few counts support this clone. The V gene is TRBV28, the J gene TRBJ1-6; 9 nucleotides align to TRBD1. V shed 3 bases, J shed 9 bases, and the junction held 12 bases outside the gene matches. The germline CDR1 and CDR2 sequences are MDHEN and SYDVKM. The CDR3 is 17 residues long. Here the CDR3 reads CASSLAGGTGYFSPLHF. In nucleotides, the CDR3 is TGTGCCAGCAGTTTGGCTGGCGGGACAGGGTATTTTTCACCCCTCCACTTT.

This chain links TRBV18 with TRBJ2-7; 11 positions match TRBD1. The V segment lost 3 bases and the J segment 3 bases; nucleotides outside the gene matches: 4. This CDR3 has 15 amino acids. The germline gives CDR1 KGHSH, CDR2 LQKENI. The CDR3 sequence is CASSPGQGAGYEQYF. CDR3 in DNA: TGTGCCAGCTCACCTGGACAGGGGGCCGGCTACGAGCAGTACTTC.

The rearrangement links TRBV29-1 to TRBJ1-1; D possibly corresponds to TRBD1 (5 bases). Germline lookup yields CDR1 SQVTM and CDR2 ANQGSEA. The ends were cut back, 6 bases at V and 0 bases at J, with 14 bases in the middle. The CDR3 spans 14 residues. In DNA, the CDR3 is TGCAGCGTATCGGGACTCCTAATGAACACTGAAGCTTTCTTT. Protein: CSVSGLLMNTEAFF. The whole variable domain, remainder taken from reference TRBV29-1 and TRBJ1-1, is SAVISQKPSRDICQRGTSLTIQCQVDSQVTMMFWYRQQPGQSLTLIATANQGSEATYESGFVIDKFPISRPNLTFSTLTVSNMSPEDSSIYLCSVSGLLMNTEAFFGQGTRLTVV.

J is TRBJ2-7 and V is TRBV18; D is unclear. V was shortened by 3 bases and J by 7 bases, with 10 bases between the two germline ends. CDR1 is KGHSH and CDR2 is LQKENI in the germline V gene. The CDR3 runs 12 residues. The CDR3 nucleotides are TGTGCCAGCTCACCCTCCGGCGGAGAGCAGTACTTC. Protein sequence: CASSPSGGEQYF.

This clone was observed a handful of times. The chain carries TRBV6-8 and TRBJ2-7, with 7 bases fitting TRBD2. Germline CDR1 MNHGY, CDR2 SAAAGT. J lost 2 bases, V lost 5 bases, and 3 bases had no gene match. The CDR3 contains 13 residues. The CDR3 region has the DNA TGTGCCAGCAGTGGCGGGAGAGCCTACGAGCAGTACTTC. Translated, it gives CASSGGRAYEQYF.

The chain joins TRBV9 to TRBJ2-3; the match to TRBD2 covers 9 bases. The germline V gene encodes CDR1 SGDLS and CDR2 YYNGEE. J lost 1 base, V lost 1 base, and 10 bases had no gene match. The CDR3 loop spans 18 amino acids. CDR3 sequence (DNA): TGTGCCAGCAGCGTAAGGAGCGGGGGGTACCTCGGCACAGATACGCAGTATTTT. It encodes CASSVRSGGYLGTDTQYF.

This clone was found a few times. The V call is TRBV6-8, the J call TRBJ2-5; D is possibly TRBD1 (6 bases). V shed 6 bases and J shed 1 base, with 12 bases lying between them. The CDR3 sequence is 14 residues long. Germline V lookup: CDR1 MNHGY, CDR2 SAAAGT. Here the CDR3 reads CASRNRALQETQYF. For the CDR3, the DNA is TGTGCCAGCAGGAACAGGGCCCTCCAAGAGACCCAGTACTTC.

This rearrangement joins TRBV30 to TRBJ1-3; unclear D gene. The CDR3 runs 13 residues. The germline gives CDR1 GTSNPN, CDR2 SVGIG (reference sequence). Trimming cost V 0 bases and J 4 bases, with 7 bases left between them. The CDR3 sequence is CAWSVLGGNTIYF. Written as DNA, the CDR3 is TGTGCCTGGAGTGTACTCGGAGGAAACACCATATATTTT.

The chain recombines TRBV6-8 with TRBJ2-7; perhaps TRBD1 as D (5 bases). Between the trimmed V and J ends, which lost 3 bases and 3 bases, there was a span of 9 bases. This CDR3 spans 13 amino acids. Germline assignment: CDR1 MNHGY and CDR2 SAAAGT. The CDR3, as DNA: TGTGCCAGCAGTTATAGGGGTCTCTACGAGCAGTACTTC. Translated, it gives CASSYRGLYEQYF.

The V and J genes are TRBV11-3 and TRBJ1-5; possibly TRBD1 for D (5 bases). Germline V gene data show CDR1 as SGHNT and CDR2 as YENEEA. V was pared by 4 bases and J by 0 bases, with 10 bases between. CDR3 size: 15 residues. The CDR3 region is CASSYYRCSNQPQHF. The CDR3 coding sequence is TGTGCCAGCAGCTATTACAGGTGTAGCAATCAGCCCCAGCATTTT. The full variable domain, in which reference TRBV11-3 and TRBJ1-5 provide the parts outside the CDR3, is EAGVVQSPRYKIIEKKQPVAFWCNPISGHNTLYWYLQNLGQGPELLIRYENEEAVDDSQLPKDRFSAERLKGVDSTLKIQPAELGDSAVYLCASSYYRCSNQPQHFGDGTRLSIL.

In this sample, this clone turned up a few times. The rearrangement joins TRBV7-1 to TRBJ1-2; D is unclear. TRBV7-1 is noted as an ORF with a role that remains uncertain. V shed 7 bases and J shed 12 bases, with 21 bases lying between them. This CDR3 contains 13 residues. CDR3 DNA sequence: TGTGCCAGCACCCCCCCCGGGTCGAGGGTACACACCTTC. Amino acid sequence: CASTPPGSRVHTF.

This clone was found once. The chain is built from TRBV10-1 and TRBJ2-1; D not certain. The CDR3 sequence is 11 residues long. From germline, CDR1 is WNHNN and CDR2 SYGVQD (reference sequence). The CDR3 here is CERQTYNEQFF. CDR3 coding DNA: TGCGAACGGCAGACCTACAATGAGCAGTTCTTC.

V and J are TRBV18 and TRBJ2-1, with 7 bases lining up with TRBD1. The trim removed 6 bases at V and 8 bases at J, leaving 13 bases unmatched. There are 15 residues in the CDR3. Looked up from germline, CDR1 is KGHSH and CDR2 is LQKENI. The CDR3 DNA sequence: TGTGCCAGCTCCCGCTCCGAGACAGGGTCCCATGAGCAGTTCTTC. This encodes CASSRSETGSHEQFF.

This clone has only a few counts. V gene TRBV6-8 combines with J gene TRBJ2-5, with 14 bases that match TRBD2. The CDR3 spans 18 residues. Germline loops: CDR1 MNHGY, CDR2 SAAAGT. V lost 2 bases, J lost 5 bases, and 10 bases stayed unmatched. The CDR3, as DNA: TGTGCCAGCAGTTACGCGGGGACTAGCGGGGGTGGACGGGAGACCCAGTACTTC. Translating gives CASSYAGTSGGGRETQYF.

The chain has TRBV6-8 and TRBJ2-1; 9 bases agree with TRBD2. J was trimmed by 6 bases and V by 7 bases; bases with no gene match: 4. The CDR3 is 13 residues long. Germline lookup yields CDR1 MNHGY and CDR2 SAAAGT. The CDR3 protein is CASKISGSNEQFF. Written as DNA, the CDR3 is TGTGCCAGCAAAATTAGCGGGAGCAATGAGCAGTTCTTC.

This clone has only a few counts. The chain links TRBV7-8 to TRBJ1-3; D ambiguous. V gave up 4 bases and J gave up 3 bases, with 7 bases separating them. There are 13 residues in the CDR3. Germline CDR1 SGHVS, CDR2 FQNEAQ. The CDR3 coding sequence is TGTGCCAGCAGCTCGTCCGGTGGAAACACCATATATTTT. Encoded protein: CASSSSGGNTIYF.

The chain joins TRBV19 to TRBJ1-5; D is possibly TRBD1 (6 bases). Trimming shortened V by 5 bases and J by 0 bases, and 11 bases separated the two germline ends. There are 15 residues in the CDR3. The V gene's germline CDR1 is LNHDA and CDR2 SQIVND (reference sequence). The CDR3 region has the DNA TGTGCCAGTAGTCGCACAGGGCCTAGCAATCAGCCCCAGCATTTT. It specifies CASSRTGPSNQPQHF.

CDR3: CASSRGQGWEKLFF. The CDR3 nucleotides read TGTGCCAGCAGTCGTGGACAGGGTTGGGAAAAACTGTTTTTT. The gene calls are TRBV28 and TRBJ1-4; 8 bases fit TRBD1. Germline V gene lookup returns CDR1 MDHEN and CDR2 SYDVKM. This CDR3 has 14 amino acids. Trimming at V came to 5 bases and at J to 8 bases, leaving 7 bases not matched to a gene. The whole variable domain, remainder taken from reference TRBV28 and TRBJ1-4, is DVKVTQSSRYLVKRTGEKVFLECVQDMDHENMFWYRQDPGLGLRLIYFSYDVKMKEKGDIPEGYSVSREKKERFSLILESASTNQTSMYLCASSRGQGWEKLFFGSGTQLSVL.

The chain is built from TRBV28 and TRBJ2-5, with 8 bases matching TRBD1. Germline V CDR1 and CDR2: MDHEN, SYDVKM. This CDR3 comprises 13 residues. Trimming at V came to 2 bases and at J to 4 bases, leaving 0 bases not matched to a gene. The CDR3 DNA sequence: TGTGCCAGCAGTTTACAGGGGGCAGAGACCCAGTACTTC. Translated: CASSLQGAETQYF.